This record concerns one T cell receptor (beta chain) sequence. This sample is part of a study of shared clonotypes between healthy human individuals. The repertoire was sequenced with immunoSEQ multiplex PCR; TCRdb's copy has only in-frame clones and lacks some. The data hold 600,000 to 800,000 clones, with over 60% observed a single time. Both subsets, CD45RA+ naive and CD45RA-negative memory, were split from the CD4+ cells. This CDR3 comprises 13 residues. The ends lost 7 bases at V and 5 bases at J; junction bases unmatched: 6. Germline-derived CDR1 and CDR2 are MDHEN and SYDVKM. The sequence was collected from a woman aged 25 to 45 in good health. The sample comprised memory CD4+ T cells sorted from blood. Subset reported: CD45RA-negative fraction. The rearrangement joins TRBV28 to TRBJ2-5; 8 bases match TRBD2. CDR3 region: CASNPGGWETQYF. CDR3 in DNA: TGTGCCAGCAACCCGGGGGGGTGGGAGACCCAGTACTTC.